The 21 T cell receptor beta chains given below trace back to one sample, sequenced in a study of vaccination and CD4 T cells after COVID-19. The antigens these receptors bind are not known. Stated treatment: roughly nine-day PBMC culture with coronavirus spike peptide pools or control peptides (ViraFEST assay). Cultured CD4+ T cells had their DNA profiled by the Oncomine TCR Beta short-read assay. TCRdb reanalysed the PCR reads using MiXCR and keeps one entry per CDR3 protein. Among about 16,000 distinct CDR3 sequences listed, less than 70% were seen once. Sequences were derived from CD4+ T cells from blood, cultured in vitro, sampled before SARS-CoV-2 vaccination. Every receptor here comes from a human donor who had recovered from COVID-19.

The V and J genes are TRBV19 and TRBJ2-7; 8 bases are shared with TRBD1. This CDR3 contains 14 residues. Looked up from germline, CDR1 is LNHDA and CDR2 is SQIVND (reference sequence). After removal of 3 bases from V and 12 bases from J, the junction contained 13 bases not matched to a gene. The CDR3 loop reads CASSIRDRTRGVYF. CDR3 coding DNA: TGTGCCAGTAGTATCCGGGACAGGACTCGAGGTGTGTACTTC.

The genes are TRBV20-1 and TRBJ2-1; 14 nucleotides match TRBD2. The V gene end was trimmed by 7 bases and the J gene end by 9 bases; junction bases not matched to a gene: 8. In germline, CDR1 is DFQATT, CDR2 SNEGSKA (reference sequence). CDR3 length equals 14 residues. In nucleotides, the CDR3 is TGCAGTGTACTAGGGACTAGCGGGAGTGTTGAGCAGTTCTTC. Translated, it gives CSVLGTSGSVEQFF.

This chain links TRBV5-5 with TRBJ1-5, with D possibly TRBD1 on 6 matching bases. Trimming pared 1 base from V and 5 bases from J, leaving 10 bases between. CDR3 length: 14 amino acids. Germline V gene sequence: CDR1 SGHKS, CDR2 YYEKEE (reference sequence). CDR3 in amino acids: CASSLNPGDQPQHF. The CDR3 bases are TGTGCCAGCAGCTTGAACCCAGGGGATCAGCCCCAGCATTTT.

This clonotype was observed a single time. The genes are TRBV7-9 and TRBJ2-7; 8 bases map to TRBD2. V was pared by 2 bases and J by 2 bases, with 2 bases of the junction left unmatched. The CDR3 is made up of 14 amino acids. Germline V gene sequence: CDR1 SEHNR, CDR2 FQNEAQ (reference sequence). CDR3 in amino acids: CASSLLAGTYEQYF. The CDR3 DNA reads as TGTGCCAGCAGCTTATTAGCGGGAACCTACGAGCAGTACTTC.

The chain employs TRBV7-3 and TRBJ2-5; TRBD2 matches 9 bases. The V segment lost 2 bases and the J segment 4 bases; nucleotides outside the gene matches: 2. The CDR3 sequence is 14 residues long. CDR1 is SGHTA, CDR2 FQGTGA, per germline. CDR3 loop: CASSLLGLAETQYF. The CDR3 DNA follows: TGTGCCAGCAGCTTACTGGGACTAGCAGAGACCCAGTACTTC.

V is TRBV6-1 and J is TRBJ2-5; D possibly corresponds to TRBD1 (6 bases). The CDR3 spans 13 residues. The V gene lost 7 bases and the J gene lost 1 base, with 10 bases spanning the gap. Germline CDR1 reads MNHNS; CDR2 reads SASEGT. The DNA of the CDR3 is TGTGCCAGCACTAGGGACATCCAAGAGACCCAGTACTTC. The encoded protein is CASTRDIQETQYF.

The chain links TRBV15 to TRBJ1-1; D may be TRBD1 (6 bases). Germline values: CDR1 LNHNV, CDR2 YYDKDF (reference sequence). V lost 5 bases, J lost 5 bases, and 15 bases lay in between. The length of the CDR3 is 14 residues. The CDR3 loop reads CATSSQGQGTEAFF. Here the CDR3 DNA reads TGTGCCACCAGCTCACAGGGCCAAGGTACTGAAGCTTTCTTT.

This clonotype has just one count. The chain recombines TRBV11-2 with TRBJ2-5; TRBD2 matches at 7 bases. Per the germline V gene, CDR1 is SGHAT and CDR2 is FQNNGV. J lost 5 bases, V lost 1 base, and 16 bases had no gene match. This CDR3 has 18 residues. The CDR3 here is CASSLGDRVAGELETQYF. CDR3 DNA: TGTGCCAGCAGCTTAGGGGATCGAGTGGCGGGAGAGTTGGAGACCCAGTACTTC.

Only a few counts were recorded for this clonotype. V is TRBV19 and J is TRBJ2-2; D call uncertain. Germline assignment: CDR1 LNHDA and CDR2 SQIVND (reference sequence). The CDR3 spans 14 residues. Between the trimmed V and J ends, which lost 3 bases and 5 bases, there was a span of 10 bases. For the CDR3, the DNA is TGTGCCAGTAGTATCAACCCTTCGACCGGGGAGCTGTTTTTT. Protein sequence: CASSINPSTGELFF.

The CDR3 nucleotides read TGTGCCAGCAGCTGGGACCGCGAAAAACTGTTTTTT. Protein product: CASSWDREKLFF. This chain connects TRBV6-1 to TRBJ1-4, with D possibly TRBD1 on 5 matching bases. Per the germline V gene, CDR1 is MNHNS and CDR2 is SASEGT. V was pared by 6 bases and J by 8 bases, with 10 bases between. This CDR3 contains 12 residues.

The V gene is TRBV19, the J gene TRBJ1-5, with TRBD1 as a possible D gene (6 bases). The CDR3 has 15 amino acids. V lost 5 bases and J 3 bases, leaving 14 bases between the germline ends. The germline gives CDR1 LNHDA, CDR2 SQIVND (reference sequence). CDR3 nucleotide sequence: TGTGCCAGTAGTTTACAGGGATTGTACAATCAGCCCCAGCATTTT. Translated: CASSLQGLYNQPQHF.

Only a few counts were recorded for this clonotype. The chain employs TRBV19 and TRBJ2-4; maybe TRBD2 (5 bases). Germline CDR1 reads LNHDA; CDR2 reads SQIVND (reference sequence). The ends were cut back, 3 bases at V and 6 bases at J, with 24 bases in the middle. CDR3 length equals 18 residues. CDR3 in amino acids: CASSITGRAETFRNIQYF. Here the CDR3 DNA reads TGTGCCAGTAGTATTACGGGAAGGGCAGAGACTTTCAGAAACATTCAGTACTTC.

The genes are TRBV6-5 and TRBJ2-1; 9 bases fit TRBD2. The germline CDR1 and CDR2 sequences are MNHEY and SVGAGI. The CDR3 has 17 amino acids. V lost 2 bases to trimming and J lost 3 bases; unmatched junction nucleotides: 8. The CDR3 spells CASSYTPWTSDYNEQFF. Here the CDR3 DNA reads TGTGCCAGCAGTTACACCCCATGGACTAGCGACTACAATGAGCAGTTCTTC.

The CDR3 coding sequence is TGTGCCAGCAGTGAGGGGACAGCCTGGGGCAAAAACATTCAGTACTTC. It specifies CASSEGTAWGKNIQYF. The J gene is TRBJ2-4, the V gene TRBV25-1; 7 bases line up with TRBD1. CDR1 and CDR2 (germline): MGHDK, SYGVNS. There are 16 residues in the CDR3. Germline trimming cut 3 bases from V and 3 bases from J; bases unmatched to any gene: 8.

The count of this clonotype is one. This chain joins TRBV2 and TRBJ2-3, with TRBD1 identical over 8 bases. Germline assignment: CDR1 SNHLY and CDR2 FYNNEI. The V segment lost 4 bases and the J segment 4 bases; nucleotides outside the gene matches: 1. This CDR3 region has 13 residues. As DNA, the CDR3 is TGTGCCAGCAGTGGACAGGGGTCAGATACGCAGTATTTT. This encodes CASSGQGSDTQYF.

This clonotype showed up just a few times. CDR3 region: CASSIRPRDGELFF. CDR3 DNA: TGTGCCAGCAGTATTCGCCCTCGCGACGGGGAGCTGTTTTTT. The genes are TRBV27 and TRBJ2-2; D remains unclear. CDR3 length equals 14 residues. Trimming stripped 5 bases from V and 7 bases from J, with 14 bases between. Germline CDR1 is MNHEY and CDR2 is SMNVEV (reference sequence).

The gene calls are TRBV7-2 and TRBJ2-7; 7 bases are a match to TRBD2. Germline-derived CDR1 and CDR2 are SGHTA and FQGNSA. The CDR3 runs to 16 residues. V was pared by 1 base and J by 2 bases, with 8 bases of the junction left unmatched. The CDR3 is CASSLVASGLTYEQYF. CDR3 sequence (DNA): TGTGCCAGCAGCTTAGTAGCTAGCGGCCTAACCTACGAGCAGTACTTC.

The CDR3 loop is CASRPPTGRNTEAFF. In DNA, the CDR3 is TGTGCCAGCCGCCCCCCGACAGGGCGGAACACTGAAGCTTTCTTT. The chain couples TRBV28 to TRBJ1-1, with TRBD1 matching over 7 bases. Germline CDR1 reads MDHEN; CDR2 reads SYDVKM. CDR3 length equals 15 residues. After removal of 8 bases from V and 1 base from J, the junction contained 10 bases not matched to a gene.

The chain has TRBV6-2 or TRBV6-3 and TRBJ2-7; TRBD1 aligns across 9 bases. Germline V gene data show CDR1 as MNHEY and CDR2 as SVGEGT. Trimming took 5 bases from V and 3 from J; bases not matched to a gene: 11. The length of the CDR3 is 16 residues. Here the CDR3 reads CASSPKPGQGSYEQYF. Here the CDR3 DNA reads TGTGCCAGCAGTCCCAAACCGGGACAGGGAAGCTACGAGCAGTACTTC.

The chain recombines TRBV7-2 with TRBJ2-1; D is unclear. The CDR3 is 14 amino acids. In germline, CDR1 is SGHTA, CDR2 FQGNSA. V was shortened by 5 bases and J by 7 bases, with 15 bases between the two germline ends. The DNA of the CDR3 is TGTGCCAGCAGCCAAGGGCCGGTCGGGAATGAGCAGTTCTTC. Amino acid sequence: CASSQGPVGNEQFF. The whole variable domain, remainder taken from reference TRBV7-2 and TRBJ2-1, is GAGVSQSPSNKVTEKGKDVELRCDPISGHTALYWYRQSLGQGLEFLIYFQGNSAPDKSGLPSDRFSAERTGGSVSTLTIQRTQQEDSAVYLCASSQGPVGNEQFFGPGTRLTVL.

The J gene is TRBJ2-1, the V gene TRBV19; a possible D gene is TRBD2 (5 bases). The germline CDR1 and CDR2 sequences are LNHDA and SQIVND (reference sequence). The CDR3 has 17 residues. V gave up 3 bases and J gave up 3 bases, with 18 bases separating them. The CDR3 spells CASSIVGRAGYYNEQFF. The DNA of the CDR3 is TGTGCCAGTAGTATCGTAGGTCGGGCGGGTTACTACAATGAGCAGTTCTTC.